Below, 12 T cell receptor beta chains from the same sample are listed, as sequenced in a study of T cell responses to AZD1222 COVID-19 vaccine. Assay: immunoSEQ multiplex PCR; the TCRdb copy retains only in-frame clones and omits some. The sample lists 100,000 to 120,000 clones, approximately 88% occurring once. Material: peripheral blood, obtained 28 days after the second AZD1222 dose. The receptor set was obtained from an adult who received the AZD1222 COVID-19 vaccine.

The chain recombines TRBV19 with TRBJ2-3, with 9 bases matching TRBD2. The CDR3 consists of 15 residues. The germline gives CDR1 LNHDA, CDR2 SQIVND (reference sequence). With V trimmed by 3 bases and J by 3 bases, 4 bases remained unmatched. CDR3 region: CASSMLAGGTDTQYF. The CDR3, as DNA: TGTGCCAGTAGTATGCTTGCGGGGGGGACAGATACGCAGTATTTT.

The chain joins TRBV11-3 to TRBJ2-1; D gene uncertain. V was clipped by 1 base and J by 8 bases, with 6 bases between them. The germline CDR1 and CDR2 sequences are SGHNT and YENEEA. The CDR3 is 12 amino acids. CDR3 DNA: TGTGCCAGCAGCTTAGCGTCGGATGAGCAGTTCTTC. Protein sequence: CASSLASDEQFF.

This chain uses TRBV7-2 with TRBJ2-7, with 10 nucleotides matching TRBD1. CDR3 size: 15 residues. The ends lost 5 bases at V and 4 bases at J; junction bases unmatched: 8. From germline, CDR1 is SGHTA and CDR2 FQGNSA. The CDR3 sequence: CASSPTGGSNYEQYF. The CDR3 DNA reads as TGTGCCAGCAGCCCGACAGGGGGCAGTAATTACGAGCAGTACTTC.

The chain links TRBV7-8 to TRBJ2-1, with TRBD2 as a possible D gene (6 bases). Trimming pared 1 base from V and 11 bases from J, leaving 15 bases between. Germline V gives CDR1 SGHVS, CDR2 FQNEAQ. The CDR3 has 14 residues. The CDR3 loop is CASSLGRTTNKQFF. DNA of the CDR3: TGTGCCAGCAGCTTAGGTAGGACTACTAATAAGCAGTTCTTC.

The CDR3 DNA is TGTGCCAGCTCGGGACGCTCTCCGAGAGGGTTCCACGAGCAGTACTTC. Translating it yields CASSGRSPRGFHEQYF. The V call is TRBV6-6, the J call TRBJ2-7; D is possibly TRBD1 or TRBD2 (5 bases each). Germline CDR1 MNHNY, CDR2 SVGAGI (reference sequence). The CDR3 is 16 residues long. Between the trimmed V and J ends, which lost 8 bases and 5 bases, there was a span of 25 bases.

CDR3 in DNA: TGCGCCAGCAGGATTGGGGACTCCTACAATGAGCAGTTCTTC. Translation: CASRIGDSYNEQFF. The chain recombines TRBV5-1 with TRBJ2-1; no firm D call. Germline V gene data show CDR1 as SGHRS and CDR2 as YFSETQ. V was trimmed by 5 bases and J by 0 bases, leaving 9 bases between them. There are 14 residues in the CDR3.

This chain joins TRBV27 and TRBJ1-4; 8 positions agree with TRBD1. CDR3 length: 14 amino acids. CDR1 is MNHEY, CDR2 SMNVEV, per germline (reference sequence). Trimming at V came to 6 bases and at J to 7 bases, leaving 7 bases not matched to a gene. The DNA of the CDR3 is TGTGCCAGCAGACAGACAGGGGTGGGTGAAAAACTGTTTTTT. Protein sequence: CASRQTGVGEKLFF.

The chain combines TRBV21-1 with TRBJ1-3; no check of the table's D call, TRBD1, against the DNA was made. TRBV21-1 is a recognized pseudogene. This CDR3 has 15 amino acids. CDR3 sequence: CASSNPGRGRNTIYF. CDR3 DNA: TGTGCCAGCAGCAATCCTGGCAGGGGGAGAAACACCATATATTTT.

This clone was seen a handful of times. The gene calls are TRBV6-5 and TRBJ1-4; D unresolved. V was clipped by 6 bases and J by 8 bases, with 13 bases between them. In germline, CDR1 is MNHEY, CDR2 SVGAGI. The CDR3 sequence is 13 residues long. The CDR3 protein is CASSPNREEKLFF. The CDR3 nucleotides are TGTGCCAGCAGCCCGAACAGAGAGGAAAAACTGTTTTTT.

This chain uses TRBV7-9 with TRBJ2-3; D unclear. Germline CDR1 SEHNR, CDR2 FQNEAQ (reference sequence). With 3 bases removed from V and 3 bases from J, the gap between germline ends came to 13 bases. This CDR3 is 15 amino acids long. CDR3 sequence reads: CASSFSVQFTDTQYF. For the CDR3, the DNA is TGTGCCAGCAGCTTTTCGGTCCAGTTTACAGATACGCAGTATTTT.

V usage is TRBV19 and J usage is TRBJ1-3; D is unclear. The CDR3 covers 14 residues. Per the germline V gene, CDR1 is LNHDA and CDR2 is SQIVND (reference sequence). V was clipped by 10 bases and J by 4 bases, with 17 bases between them. The CDR3 sequence: CATRAGSSGNTIYF. DNA of the CDR3: TGTGCCACCCGGGCGGGGTCTTCCGGAAACACCATATATTTT.

The chain combines TRBV2 with TRBJ1-1; no clear D. From germline, CDR1 is SNHLY and CDR2 FYNNEI. The germline V and J ends were trimmed by 4 bases and 1 base, with 7 bases remaining between them. This CDR3 comprises 13 residues. CDR3 sequence reads: CASSVFGNTEAFF. The CDR3 DNA follows: TGTGCCAGCAGTGTTTTCGGGAACACTGAAGCTTTCTTT.